The 11 T cell receptor beta chains given below trace back to one sample, sequenced in a study of shared clonotypes between healthy human individuals. Profiling relied on immunoSEQ multiplex PCR, and the TCRdb table lists in-frame clones only, not all of them. Of 640,000 or so clones in the sample, around 72% were seen once. The sequenced material came from memory CD4+ T cells sorted from blood. Sample subset: CD45RA-negative fraction. The source of these receptors is a woman aged 30 to 39 in good health.

The chain carries TRBV10-3 and TRBJ2-5; D possibly corresponds to TRBD2 (5 bases). V was pared by 4 bases and J by 8 bases, with 20 bases between. This CDR3 is built from 15 residues. The germline V gene has CDR1 ENHRY and CDR2 SYGVKD. In DNA form, the CDR3 reads TGTGCCATCAGTGGGGGTCGTATGGGCGAGGGAACCCAGTACTTC. Its translation: CAISGGRMGEGTQYF.

The chain joins TRBV7-2 to TRBJ2-1; D is uncertain. CDR1 is SGHTA, CDR2 FQGNSA, per germline. Trimming stripped 2 bases from V and 2 bases from J, with 10 bases between. CDR3 length equals 15 residues. The CDR3 sequence: CASSLRVAPYNEQFF. The CDR3 DNA sequence: TGTGCCAGCAGCTTACGGGTGGCGCCCTACAATGAGCAGTTCTTC. The whole variable domain, remainder taken from reference TRBV7-2 and TRBJ2-1, is GAGVSQSPSNKVTEKGKDVELRCDPISGHTALYWYRQSLGQGLEFLIYFQGNSAPDKSGLPSDRFSAERTGGSVSTLTIQRTQQEDSAVYLCASSLRVAPYNEQFFGPGTRLTVL.

This clone was recorded only once. The chain combines TRBV30 with TRBJ2-5; the match to TRBD1 covers 8 bases. The J call may be incorrect, as the DNA end agrees better with TRBJ2-7. This CDR3 spans 13 amino acids. In germline, CDR1 is GTSNPN, CDR2 SVGIG (reference sequence). For the CDR3, the DNA is TGTGCCTGGACGACAGGGGTTGCGTACGAGCAGTACTTC. This sequence encodes CAWTTGVAYEQYF.

V gene TRBV19 combines with J gene TRBJ2-7; no reliable D call. The CDR3 contains 13 residues. V was clipped by 3 bases and J by 3 bases, with 9 bases between them. Germline V lookup: CDR1 LNHDA, CDR2 SQIVND (reference sequence). The CDR3 DNA reads TGTGCCAGTAGTATTGACATCGTCTACGAGCAGTACTTC. Amino acid sequence: CASSIDIVYEQYF. The whole variable domain, remainder taken from reference TRBV19 and TRBJ2-7, is DGGITQSPKYLFRKEGQNVTLSCEQNLNHDAMYWYRQDPGQGLRLIYYSQIVNDFQKGDIAEGYSVSREKKESFPLTVTSAQKNPTAFYLCASSIDIVYEQYFGPGTRLTVT.

The chain has TRBV11-2 and TRBJ2-7, with 7 bases identical to TRBD1. V lost 5 bases to trimming and J lost 5 bases; unmatched junction nucleotides: 6. The germline CDR1 and CDR2 sequences are SGHAT and FQNNGV. The CDR3 is made up of 13 amino acids. CDR3 sequence: CASSRSDRDEQYF. The CDR3 bases are TGTGCCAGCAGCCGGAGTGACAGGGACGAGCAGTACTTC.

V and J are TRBV27 and TRBJ1-5; weak D call: TRBD1 (5 bases). Germline assignment: CDR1 MNHEY and CDR2 SMNVEV (reference sequence). This CDR3 spans 15 amino acids. V lost 3 bases and J lost 2, with 11 bases in between. The CDR3 region has the DNA TGTGCCAGCAGTTTTAAGGGGCGCGGCAATCAGCCCCAGCATTTT. The encoded protein is CASSFKGRGNQPQHF.

The CDR3 reads CASSPLTSGNSDTQYF. The CDR3 DNA reads TGTGCCAGCAGCCCTCTGACTAGCGGGAACTCAGATACGCAGTATTTT. The rearrangement links TRBV4-2 to TRBJ2-3; 11 bases are shared with TRBD2. The CDR3 loop spans 16 amino acids. The germline CDR1 and CDR2 sequences are LGHNA and YNFKEQ. V was clipped by 4 bases and J by 4 bases; unmatched bases: 7.

The table lists this clone with a few counts. V is TRBV2 and J is TRBJ2-5; 8 bases map to TRBD2. The J call may be faulty, since TRBJ2-7 better matches the DNA end. Looked up from germline, CDR1 is SNHLY and CDR2 is FYNNEI. The CDR3 consists of 13 residues. This CDR3 is CASIREGPHEQYF. CDR3 coding DNA: TGTGCCAGCATCCGGGAGGGGCCCCACGAGCAGTACTTC.

The chain carries TRBV5-1 and TRBJ2-5; 8 bases match TRBD2. The CDR3 is 15 amino acids. Germline CDR1 is SGHRS and CDR2 is YFSETQ. After removal of 3 bases from V and 3 bases from J, the junction contained 7 bases not matched to a gene. The CDR3 DNA sequence: TGCGCCAGCAGCTGGGGGACTAGTGGAGAAGAGACCCAGTACTTC. It translates to CASSWGTSGEETQYF.

The chain employs TRBV2 and TRBJ1-2, with TRBD1 matching over 9 bases. The CDR3 sequence is 13 residues long. V gave up 4 bases and J gave up 5 bases; unmatched junction bases: 2. Per germline, CDR1 SNHLY and CDR2 FYNNEI. The CDR3 bases are TGTGCCAGCAGTGTGGGACAGGGATATGGCTACACCTTC. It yields the protein CASSVGQGYGYTF.

The J gene is TRBJ1-1, the V gene TRBV5-4, with D possibly being TRBD1 (6 bases). Germline V lookup: CDR1 SGHNT, CDR2 YYREEE (reference sequence). There are 15 residues in the CDR3. Trimming removed 4 bases at V and 0 bases at J, with 13 bases between. The CDR3 reads CASSNAGQMNTEAFF. The DNA of the CDR3 is TGTGCCAGCAGCAATGCCGGACAGATGAACACTGAAGCTTTCTTT.